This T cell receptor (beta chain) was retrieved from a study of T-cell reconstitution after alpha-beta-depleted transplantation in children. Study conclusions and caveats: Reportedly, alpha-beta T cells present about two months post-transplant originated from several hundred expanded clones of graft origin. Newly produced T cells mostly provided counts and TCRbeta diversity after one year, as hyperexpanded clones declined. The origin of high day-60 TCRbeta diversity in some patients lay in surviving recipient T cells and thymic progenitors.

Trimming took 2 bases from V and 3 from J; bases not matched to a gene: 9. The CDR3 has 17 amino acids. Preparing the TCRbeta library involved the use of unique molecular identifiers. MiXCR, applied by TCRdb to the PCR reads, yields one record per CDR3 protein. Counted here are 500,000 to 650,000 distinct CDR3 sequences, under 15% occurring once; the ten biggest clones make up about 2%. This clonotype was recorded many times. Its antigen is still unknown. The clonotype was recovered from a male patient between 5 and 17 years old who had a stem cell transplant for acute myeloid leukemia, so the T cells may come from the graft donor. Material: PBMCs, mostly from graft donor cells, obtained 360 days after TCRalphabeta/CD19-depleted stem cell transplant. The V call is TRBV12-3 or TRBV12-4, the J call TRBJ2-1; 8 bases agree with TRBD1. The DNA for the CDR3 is TGTGCCAGCAGTTTAAGACTCGGACAGGGAAGCTACAATGAGCAGTTCTTC. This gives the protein CASSLRLGQGSYNEQFF.